At least ten counts were recorded for the clone carrying this TCR beta chain. Its antigen is as yet unknown. The sample is drawn from a study of molecular identifiers for immune sequencing clone quantification. Across the whole study: RNA from around 20,000 or 100,000 naive CD8 cells was split five ways in replicates, with four sequenced.

Study conclusions and caveats: Jurkat TCR RNA that was spiked in from one cell was reportedly detectable among some 1 million naive cells.

TCRdb analysed the PCR reads with MiXCR anew, one entry per CDR3 protein. The sample shows fewer than 25,000 distinct CDR3 sequences, 20% to 25% of them seen only once. This TCR was recovered from a human donor in good health. Some libraries in this study had Jurkat cell RNA spiked in. Sequencing input: naive CD8+ T cells from blood, with Jurkat cell RNA spiked in. The subset was: FACS-sorted CD8+CD4-CCR7+CD45RA+ naive T cells.

The CDR3 DNA follows: TGCGCCAGCAGCCATCCCGGACTAGCGGGAGGACGTGCGAACACCGGGGAGCTGTTTTTT. Translated: CASSHPGLAGGRANTGELFF. The V gene is TRBV4-3, the J gene TRBJ2-2; 14 bases fit TRBD2. V lost 3 bases to trimming and J lost 0 bases; unmatched junction nucleotides: 9. Germline assignment: CDR1 LGHNA and CDR2 YSLEER. The CDR3 is 20 residues long.